This T cell receptor (beta chain) came from a study of shared clonotypes between healthy human individuals. For the study at large: For every donor, three CD4 naive, three CD4 memory, two CD8 naive and one CD8 memory plates were used. Study-level results: Clonotypes that were shared across a few donors made up roughly 5% of naive CD4 clonotypes.

In the case of this clone: Antigen unknown.

Some clones are missing from TCRdb's copy, which holds only in-frame ones; the method was immunoSEQ multiplex PCR. The table has under 550,000 clones, around 96% seen once; the top ten hold 0.05% to 0.07%. Germline values: CDR1 SGDLS, CDR2 YYNGEE. The CDR3 runs to 16 residues. The V gene lost 3 bases and the J gene lost 0 bases, with 15 bases spanning the gap. The chain has TRBV9 and TRBJ1-2, with D unclear. The specimen was naive CD4+ T cells sorted from blood. Subset defined: CD45RA+ positively selected. This receptor was taken from a woman aged 25 to 45 in good health. CDR3 loop: CASSGPKEGTNYGYTF. Here the CDR3 DNA reads TGTGCCAGCAGCGGGCCGAAGGAGGGTACTAACTATGGCTACACCTTC.